These 7 T cell receptor beta chains originate from one sample sequenced in a study of T cells in Graves' hyperthyroidism and ophthalmopathy. There were TCR beta CDR3 regions amplified from RNA transcripts. RT-PCR in the first round (using the HTBI primer set) targeted the TCR CDR3. One entry per CDR3 protein results from TCRdb running MiXCR on the multiplex PCR reads. The sample carries about 350,000 distinct CDR3 sequences, approximately 19% recorded once. The sample comprised blood. The receptor set was obtained from a woman younger than 30 with Graves' hyperthyroidism.

This clonotype was detected many times. This chain uses TRBV27 with TRBJ2-7; D remains unclear. Germline V CDR1 and CDR2: MNHEY, SMNVEV (reference sequence). Trimming took 6 bases from V and 2 from J, leaving 14 bases between them. The CDR3 sequence is 14 residues long. CDR3 DNA sequence: TGTGCCAGCAGGCCGCTGACCACAGCCTACGAGCAGTACTTC. Translated: CASRPLTTAYEQYF.

A few counts support this clonotype. The chain couples TRBV2 to TRBJ2-4; 7 nucleotides line up with TRBD2. Unmatched junction bases numbered 2, after V lost 3 bases and J lost 0 bases. The CDR3 length is 15 residues. CDR1 is SNHLY, CDR2 FYNNEI, per germline. DNA for the CDR3: TGTGCCAGCAGTGAGGCGGGGGTAGCCAAAAACATTCAGTACTTC. This sequence encodes CASSEAGVAKNIQYF.

This clonotype was found many times. V and J are TRBV12-3 or TRBV12-4 and TRBJ1-1; D remains unclear. Trimming took off 3 bases at V and 4 bases at J, with 12 bases between the two ends. The CDR3 runs 14 residues. DNA for the CDR3: TGTGCCAGCAGTTTCGGTCGCCGGGGCACTGAAGCTTTCTTT. Its protein is CASSFGRRGTEAFF.

This clonotype was detected once. A much larger clone sits a single nucleotide away, making a read error possible. V is TRBV6-5 and J is TRBJ2-2; possible D gene TRBD2, 6 bases. Per the germline V gene, CDR1 is MNHEY and CDR2 is SVGAGI. The length of the CDR3 is 15 residues. The V end lost 3 bases, the J end lost 5 bases, and 13 bases lay between the germline ends. This CDR3 is CASSYGRWLTGELFF. The CDR3 DNA follows: TGTGCCAGCAGTTATGGGAGGTGGCTAACCGGGGAGCTGTTTTTT.

This clonotype came up many times. The rearrangement links TRBV4-1 to TRBJ2-5, with D possibly being TRBD1 (5 bases). V dropped 1 base and J dropped 2 bases, with 8 bases sitting between them. The germline gives CDR1 MGHRA, CDR2 YSYEKL. This CDR3 region has 14 residues. The CDR3 DNA reads TGCGCCAGCAGCCAAGCCGACAGTCAAGAGACCCAGTACTTC. This codes for CASSQADSQETQYF.

This clonotype was recorded many times. This chain links TRBV20-1 with TRBJ2-7, with D tentatively TRBD1 (5 bases). Deletions cut 6 bases from V and 0 bases from J, with 15 bases between. Germline V lookup: CDR1 DFQATT, CDR2 SNEGSKA (reference sequence). This CDR3 has 14 amino acids. For the CDR3, the DNA is TGCAGTGCCAGATACAGGTACAGCTCCTACGAGCAGTACTTC. Translation gives CSARYRYSSYEQYF.

In this sample, this clonotype turned up many times. The chain links TRBV6-5 to TRBJ1-5; 11 nucleotides line up with TRBD1. Looked up from germline, CDR1 is MNHEY and CDR2 is SVGAGI. This CDR3 region has 18 residues. The V and J ends lost 6 bases and 2 bases, in that order; junction bases with no gene match: 12. The CDR3 bases are TGTGCCAGCAGACTGGGGACAGGGGGGGGAGAGGGCAATCAGCCCCAGCATTTT. This encodes CASRLGTGGGEGNQPQHF.